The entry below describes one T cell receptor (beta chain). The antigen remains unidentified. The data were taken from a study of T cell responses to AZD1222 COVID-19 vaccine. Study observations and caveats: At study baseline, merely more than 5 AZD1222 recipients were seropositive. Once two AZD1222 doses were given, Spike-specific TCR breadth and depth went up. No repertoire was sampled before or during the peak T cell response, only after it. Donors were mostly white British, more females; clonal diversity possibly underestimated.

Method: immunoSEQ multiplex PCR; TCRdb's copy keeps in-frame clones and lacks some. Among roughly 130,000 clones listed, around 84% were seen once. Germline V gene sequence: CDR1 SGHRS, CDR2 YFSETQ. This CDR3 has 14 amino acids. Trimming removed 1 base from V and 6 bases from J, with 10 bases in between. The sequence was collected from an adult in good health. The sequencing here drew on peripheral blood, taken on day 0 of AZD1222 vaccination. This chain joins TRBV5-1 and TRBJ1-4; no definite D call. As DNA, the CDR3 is TGCGCCAGCAGCTTGCTGACATCAGATGAAAAACTGTTTTTT. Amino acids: CASSLLTSDEKLFF.